One T cell receptor beta chain is described in this entry. Its cognate antigen is unknown. This specimen belongs to a study of T cell responses to AZD1222 COVID-19 vaccine. The V gene lost 5 bases and the J gene lost 5 bases, with 15 bases spanning the gap. Germline CDR1 is SQVTM and CDR2 is ANQGSEA. This CDR3 spans 13 amino acids. Clones were sequenced by immunoSEQ multiplex PCR, and TCRdb holds only the in-frame ones, with some missing. Here the sample spans some 150,000 clones, 80% to 90% being singletons. Study-wide results and caveats: Spike-specific TCR breadth and depth grew following two AZD1222 doses. No day 14 peak samples; only post-peak repertoires were characterized.

This receptor was taken from an adult who had recovered from COVID-19. The chain combines TRBV29-1 with TRBJ1-1, with D possibly matching TRBD1 (6 bases). The sequences come from peripheral blood, collected after recovery from COVID-19. The CDR3 spells CSVHPSGVTEAFF. CDR3 nucleotides: TGCAGCGTTCACCCCTCAGGGGTGACTGAAGCTTTCTTT.